This T cell receptor beta chain originates from a study of T cells in localized non-small cell lung cancer (dated by TCRdb to 2018 to 2020). For the study in its entirety: T cell repertoires of fewer than 250 early-stage NSCLC patients were analyzed, with tumors being compared against uninvolved tumor-adjacent lungs. The mean age of the NSCLC patients was about 67 years, with roughly 120 men and 110 or so women. The cohort comprised 200 to 300 treatment-naïve NSCLC patients with resected, localized lung tumors. What the study reported, not specific to this receptor: Longer overall survival was associated with higher blood T cell density, whereas shorter survival was associated with higher adjacent-lung clonality. Of the top 100 tumor clones, a median of 57 were detected in paired uninvolved adjacent lung; roughly 29 were also among that lung's top 100. Uninvolved tumor-adjacent lung showed the highest T cell clonality, higher than tumor, which suggests more focused antigenic responses in the adjacent lung. Because multi-region tumor sequencing was not performed, intratumor heterogeneity could not be ruled out. Because the study design was exploratory, TCR variables were selected using unadjusted p-values without false-discovery rate correction.

TCR beta CDR3 regions were sequenced from DNA using the immunoSEQ Assay. In the source study's methods: T cell density was computed as TCR beta template counts normalized to usable DNA estimated by amplifying housekeeping genes. Richness was estimated with the preseqR package, extrapolating to 400,000 templates for PBMC samples and 120,000 templates for tissue samples. Clonality was taken to be one minus Pielou's evenness. Tissue-enriched TCRs were identified through differential abundance testing performed on productive amino-acid clonotypes, with a minimum total count of 5 and an alpha of 0.1. The Jaccard Index and the Morisita Overlap Index were used to measure repertoire overlap between compartments. GLIPH clustered TCR beta CDR3s with public tetramer-defined viral CDR3s; viral motifs required at least three viral sequences plus V-gene enrichment. TCRdb obtained this table from immuneACCESS and retained in-frame rearrangements with V and J assigned. These tables miss some clones; where compared with another copy, unresolved V genes account for less than half of the shortfall, and the remainder is unexplained. The DNA was the basis for D and trimming; V, J and clone size are from that table. The sample table shows approximately 50,000 clones, and 70% to 90% are seen once. In total, the top ten clones hold approximately 2.4% of the sample.

The CDR3 numbers 15 residues from cysteine through phenylalanine. Solely the CDR3 DNA is kept, with 45 bases framed from the first base. The junction shows trimming of 5 bases on V and 4 bases on J, and the gene matches do not reach 7 bases of it. Taken from the germline V gene, the CDR1 and CDR2 loops are MNHEY and SVGAGI. At diagnosis, tumor, uninvolved tumor-adjacent lung and peripheral blood were collected and then preserved as a mix of FFPE and fresh-frozen material. For TCR repertoire profiling, the blood samples were analyzed as peripheral blood mononuclear cells. Notes on this clone: What this receptor recognizes is not known. Nothing much larger sits one base from this clone, and base qualities are not available.

This receptor was obtained from a man aged 40-75 years with stage II lung adenocarcinoma. This receptor chain uses TRBV6-5 and TRBJ1-5; 8 junctional bases match TRBD1. The material was PBMCs, obtained before any cancer treatment. The CDR3 is CASSRDRGGNQPQHF. The DNA is TGTGCCAGCAGTCGAGACAGGGGTGGGAATCAGCCCCAGCATTTT.